A single sample gave rise to the 13 T cell receptor beta chains below, sequenced in a study of T cell responses to AZD1222 COVID-19 vaccine (dated by TCRdb to about 2021). The sample's time point, from its label and the paper: about 28 days (+/-7) after the second vaccine dose. What the treatment or condition label conveys for this sample: meningococcal conjugate vaccine given as trial control. Libraries came from the immunoSEQ multiplex PCR assay. Sourced from immuneACCESS, this table was stored by TCRdb with only in-frame sequences that have V and J called. A share of the clones is absent; for the studies checked, an unresolved V gene accounts for under half, and the remainder has no known explanation. Recorded for this sample are about 76,000 clones; roughly 80% of them occurred a single time. About 26% of the sample is held by the ten biggest clonotypes. Material: peripheral blood, obtained 28 days after the second dose of the MenACWY control vaccine. Receptors originate from an adult who received the MenACWY meningococcal vaccine as a control.

The chain uses TRBV30 and TRBJ2-7; D is possibly TRBD1 (5 bases). The CDR3 is made up of 15 amino acids. Per the germline V gene, CDR1 is GTSNPN and CDR2 is SVGIG (reference sequence). V was shortened by 1 base and J by 0 bases, with 13 bases between the two germline ends. The CDR3 loop reads CAWSEGNGPSYEQYF. CDR3 coding DNA: TGTGCCTGGAGTGAGGGGAACGGGCCCTCCTACGAGCAGTACTTC.

This chain joins TRBV7-8 and TRBJ1-1; the match to TRBD1 covers 7 bases. Germline assignment: CDR1 SGHVS and CDR2 FQNEAQ. This CDR3 has 16 amino acids. V lost 6 bases, J lost 6 bases, and 16 bases stayed unmatched. This chain's CDR3 is CASSKTRGGRPAEAFF. As DNA, the CDR3 is TGTGCCAGCAGTAAAACCCGAGGGGGCCGCCCAGCTGAAGCTTTCTTT. Supplemented by reference TRBV7-8 and TRBJ1-1, the full variable domain reads GAGVSQSPRYKVAKRGQDVALRCDPISGHVSLFWYQQALGQGPEFLTYFQNEAQLDKSGLPSDRFFAERPEGSVSTLKIQRTQQEDSAVYLCASSKTRGGRPAEAFFGQGTRLTVV.

The chain is built from TRBV5-1 and TRBJ1-1; D is perhaps TRBD1 (6 bases). V shed 2 bases and J shed 1 base, with 15 bases lying between them. Germline lookup yields CDR1 SGHRS and CDR2 YFSETQ. CDR3 length equals 16 residues. For the CDR3, the DNA is TGCGCCAGCAGCTTATTCGGGGGCGCCAGGAACACTGAAGCTTTCTTT. Amino acids: CASSLFGGARNTEAFF.

The chain combines TRBV6-1 with TRBJ1-1; no reliable D call. Germline V CDR1 and CDR2: MNHNS, SASEGT. The CDR3 loop spans 14 amino acids. V lost 1 base, J lost 4 bases, and 10 bases lay in between. Written as DNA, the CDR3 is TGTGCCAGCAGTGAAGGGAGAGGTGGCACTGAAGCTTTCTTT. This encodes CASSEGRGGTEAFF.

J is TRBJ2-7 and V is TRBV24-1; D remains unclear. V was clipped by 3 bases and J by 7 bases, with 6 bases between them. The germline V gene encodes CDR1 KGHDR and CDR2 SFDVKD. The CDR3 totals 11 residues. DNA of the CDR3: TGTGCCACCAGTGATCTGTATGAGCAGTACTTC. Encoded protein: CATSDLYEQYF.

The table lists this clone with a count of one. The rearrangement joins TRBV11-2 to TRBJ2-2, with D possibly matching TRBD1 (6 bases). V lost 5 bases to trimming and J lost 2 bases, with 12 bases between them. There are 15 residues in the CDR3. Germline lookup yields CDR1 SGHAT and CDR2 FQNNGV. CDR3 in DNA: TGTGCCAGCAGCCGAGGGGGACCCAACACCGGGGAGCTGTTTTTT. It translates to CASSRGGPNTGELFF.

The chain has TRBV3-1 (or the pseudogene TRBV3-2) and TRBJ2-1; a possible D gene is TRBD1 (5 bases). The germline V and J ends were trimmed by 0 bases and 9 bases, with 9 bases remaining between them. The CDR3 spans 13 residues. Germline V gives CDR1 LGHDT, CDR2 YNNKEL (reference sequence). CDR3: CASSQEGQGEQFF. In DNA form, the CDR3 reads TGTGCCAGCAGCCAAGAGGGGCAGGGTGAGCAGTTCTTC.

This chain connects TRBV6-1 to TRBJ2-3; no firm D call. Germline CDR1 MNHNS, CDR2 SASEGT. V was shortened by 0 bases and J by 5 bases, with 9 bases between the two germline ends. CDR3 length: 14 amino acids. This chain's CDR3 is CASSEAYLRDTQYF. The CDR3 nucleotides are TGTGCCAGCAGTGAAGCGTACCTCCGAGATACGCAGTATTTT.

The chain carries TRBV19 and TRBJ2-3, with 11 bases lining up with TRBD2. V was clipped by 5 bases and J by 2 bases; unmatched bases: 6. This CDR3 spans 16 amino acids. From germline, CDR1 is LNHDA and CDR2 SQIVND (reference sequence). CDR3 sequence (DNA): TGTGCCAGTAGTCGTGGGACTAGCGGCCACACAGATACGCAGTATTTT. As protein: CASSRGTSGHTDTQYF.

The rearrangement joins TRBV28 to TRBJ1-5; weak D call: TRBD1 (5 bases). This CDR3 has 13 residues. Germline V gene lookup returns CDR1 MDHEN and CDR2 SYDVKM. The V and J ends lost 7 bases and 6 bases respectively, with 13 bases between them. The CDR3 protein is CASNIRGGQPQHF. As DNA, the CDR3 is TGTGCCAGCAACATCCGGGGGGGTCAGCCCCAGCATTTT.

The chain couples TRBV29-1 to TRBJ1-5; TRBD1 might be the D (5 bases). This CDR3 has 12 amino acids. Per the germline V gene, CDR1 is SQVTM and CDR2 is ANQGSEA. The germline V and J ends were trimmed by 6 bases and 4 bases, with 10 bases remaining between them. CDR3 in amino acids: CSVRTGNQPQHF. DNA of the CDR3: TGCAGCGTACGTACAGGTAATCAGCCCCAGCATTTT.

This chain uses TRBV5-1 with TRBJ1-2, with a weak D call TRBD1 (6 bases). Germline CDR1 reads SGHRS; CDR2 reads YFSETQ. Trimming shortened V by 4 bases and J by 2 bases, and 9 bases separated the two germline ends. This CDR3 spans 13 amino acids. The CDR3 DNA follows: TGCGCCAGCAGCGGTCAGGGGAACTATGGCTACACCTTC. Translation gives CASSGQGNYGYTF.

The J gene is TRBJ2-1, the V gene TRBV30; D is perhaps TRBD1 or TRBD2 (5 bases each). CDR1 is GTSNPN, CDR2 SVGIG, per germline (reference sequence). The CDR3 covers 13 residues. With 3 bases removed from V and 12 bases from J, the gap between germline ends came to 18 bases. The CDR3 is CAWRSGAVGVQFF. Written as DNA, the CDR3 is TGTGCCTGGAGGTCCGGGGCTGTGGGTGTGCAGTTCTTC.